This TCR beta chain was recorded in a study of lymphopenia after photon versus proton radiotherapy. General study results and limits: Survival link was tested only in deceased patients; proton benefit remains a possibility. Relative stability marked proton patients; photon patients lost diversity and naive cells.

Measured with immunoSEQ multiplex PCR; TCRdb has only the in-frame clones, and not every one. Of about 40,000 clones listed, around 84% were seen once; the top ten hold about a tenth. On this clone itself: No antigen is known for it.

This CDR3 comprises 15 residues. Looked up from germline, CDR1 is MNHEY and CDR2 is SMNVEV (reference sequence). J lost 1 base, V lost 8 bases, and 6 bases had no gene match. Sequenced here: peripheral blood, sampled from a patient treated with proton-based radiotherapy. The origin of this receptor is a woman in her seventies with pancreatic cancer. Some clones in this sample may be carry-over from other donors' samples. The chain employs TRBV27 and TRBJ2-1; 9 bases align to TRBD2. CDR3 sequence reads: CASCPSGRSYNEQFF. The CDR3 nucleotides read TGTGCCAGCTGTCCCAGCGGGAGGTCCTACAATGAGCAGTTCTTC.